This T cell receptor (beta chain) was found in a study of shared clonotypes between healthy human individuals. Libraries were prepared by immunoSEQ multiplex PCR; TCRdb keeps only in-frame clonotypes and omits some of them. The data hold hundreds of thousands of clones, with roughly 91% observed a single time. The sample consisted of memory CD8+ T cells sorted from blood. As for subset: CD45RO+ cells pooled with CCR7-negative TemRA cells. This clonotype originated in a man aged 18 to 30 in good health.

CDR3: CASSAPTGVTEAFF. The DNA of the CDR3 is TGTGCCAGCAGCGCCCCAACAGGAGTCACTGAAGCTTTCTTT. The chain has TRBV7-9 and TRBJ1-1; a possible D gene is TRBD1 (5 bases). Trimming took off 5 bases at V and 4 bases at J, with 14 bases between the two ends. CDR1 is SEHNR, CDR2 FQNEAQ, per germline (reference sequence). The CDR3 has 14 amino acids. Variable domain in full (rest from reference TRBV7-9 and TRBJ1-1): DTGVSQNPRHKITKRGQNVTFRCDPISEHNRLYWYRQTLGQGPEFLTYFQNEAQLEKSRLLSDRFSAERPKGSFSTLEIQRTEQGDSAMYLCASSAPTGVTEAFFGQGTRLTVV.